Each of the 9 T cell receptor beta chains below was sequenced from the same sample in a study of blood T cell repertoires in COVID-19. The repertoire was sequenced with immunoSEQ multiplex PCR; TCRdb's copy has only in-frame clones and lacks some. The sample has about 180,000 clones; 84% are singletons. The sample was peripheral blood. These TCRs come from a human donor in a cohort sampled during active COVID-19.

With respect to this clone: This same CDR3 is encoded by further DNA sequences in the sample. J is TRBJ1-4 and V is TRBV9; D possibly corresponds to TRBD1 (5 bases). The CDR3 runs 15 residues. Trimming shortened V by 0 bases and J by 0 bases, and 6 bases separated the two germline ends. In germline, CDR1 is SGDLS, CDR2 YYNGEE. CDR3 protein: CASSVGGATNEKLFF. DNA for the CDR3: TGTGCCAGCAGCGTAGGGGGGGCAACTAATGAAAAACTGTTTTTT.

The V gene is TRBV3-1 (or the pseudogene TRBV3-2), the J gene TRBJ2-5; a possible D gene is TRBD1 (5 bases). The V and J ends lost 2 bases and 1 base respectively, with 11 bases between them. This CDR3 comprises 15 residues. The V gene's germline CDR1 is LGHDT and CDR2 YNNKEL (reference sequence). The CDR3 reads CASSQYWGPQETQYF. The DNA for the CDR3 is TGTGCCAGCAGCCAATATTGGGGCCCCCAAGAGACCCAGTACTTC.

This chain links TRBV7-3 with TRBJ2-6; possible D gene TRBD2, 5 bases. CDR1 is SGHTA and CDR2 is FQGTGA in the germline V gene. The CDR3 is 15 residues long. Trimming cost V 5 bases and J 3 bases, with 11 bases left between them. For the CDR3, the DNA is TGTGCCAGCAGCGAGGGTCCTTTTGGGGCCAACGTCCTGACTTTC. It encodes CASSEGPFGANVLTF.

CDR3 sequence reads: CASTRSGPNQPQHF. CDR3 DNA: TGTGCCAGTACACGCAGCGGCCCCAATCAGCCCCAGCATTTT. The gene calls are TRBV19 and TRBJ1-5; D is uncertain. With 7 bases removed from V and 3 bases from J, the gap between germline ends came to 13 bases. CDR3 length: 14 amino acids. The germline V gene encodes CDR1 LNHDA and CDR2 SQIVND (reference sequence).

This clone was detected a few times. The V and J genes are TRBV12-3 or TRBV12-4 and TRBJ1-1; D remains unclear. V dropped 3 bases and J dropped 1 base, with 6 bases sitting between them. This CDR3 comprises 13 residues. The CDR3 sequence: CASSFPGNTEAFF. The DNA of the CDR3 is TGTGCCAGCAGTTTTCCAGGGAACACTGAAGCTTTCTTT.

The J gene is TRBJ1-1, the V gene TRBV7-8, with D possibly matching TRBD1 (5 bases). The germline V and J ends were trimmed by 5 bases and 5 bases, with 12 bases remaining between them. There are 13 residues in the CDR3. Germline values: CDR1 SGHVS, CDR2 FQNEAQ. This chain's CDR3 is CASSPTPGTEAFF. Here the CDR3 DNA reads TGTGCCAGCAGCCCCACCCCAGGGACTGAAGCTTTCTTT. The full variable domain, completed using reference TRBV7-8 and TRBJ1-1, is GAGVSQSPRYKVAKRGQDVALRCDPISGHVSLFWYQQALGQGPEFLTYFQNEAQLDKSGLPSDRFFAERPEGSVSTLKIQRTQQEDSAVYLCASSPTPGTEAFFGQGTRLTVV.

The chain joins TRBV5-1 to TRBJ1-2; the match to TRBD1 covers 9 bases. Germline trimming cut 4 bases from V and 7 bases from J; bases unmatched to any gene: 8. This CDR3 is 14 amino acids long. Per the germline V gene, CDR1 is SGHRS and CDR2 is YFSETQ. The DNA of the CDR3 is TGCGCCAGCAGCACGCGGACAGGGGAAGTTGGCTACACCTTC. Translating gives CASSTRTGEVGYTF.

V is TRBV2 and J is TRBJ1-5; maybe TRBD1 (5 bases). Trimming shortened V by 7 bases and J by 2 bases, and 15 bases separated the two germline ends. Germline-derived CDR1 and CDR2 are SNHLY and FYNNEI. This CDR3 has 15 residues. CDR3 sequence (DNA): TGTGCCAGCACATCCGACAGTAGGGGCAATCAGCCCCAGCATTTT. This sequence encodes CASTSDSRGNQPQHF.

This sequence joins TRBV30 and TRBJ2-1, with TRBD2 identical over 9 bases. Germline assignment: CDR1 GTSNPN and CDR2 SVGIG (reference sequence). This CDR3 is built from 16 residues. V dropped 4 bases and J dropped 4; count of bases not matched to a gene: 11. CDR3 protein: CAWNQVAGAGYNEQFF. DNA for the CDR3: TGTGCCTGGAACCAAGTAGCGGGGGCCGGATACAATGAGCAGTTCTTC.